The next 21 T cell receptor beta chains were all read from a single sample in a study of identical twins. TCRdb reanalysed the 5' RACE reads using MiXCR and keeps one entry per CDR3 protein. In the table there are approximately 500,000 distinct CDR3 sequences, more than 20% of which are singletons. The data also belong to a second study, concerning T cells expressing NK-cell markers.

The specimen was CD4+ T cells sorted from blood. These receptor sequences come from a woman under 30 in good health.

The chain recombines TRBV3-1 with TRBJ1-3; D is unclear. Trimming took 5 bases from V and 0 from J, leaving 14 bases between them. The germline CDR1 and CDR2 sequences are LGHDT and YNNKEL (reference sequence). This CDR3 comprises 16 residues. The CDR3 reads CASSVTPDFSGNTIYF. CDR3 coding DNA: TGTGCCAGCAGCGTCACACCGGACTTCTCTGGAAACACCATATATTTT.

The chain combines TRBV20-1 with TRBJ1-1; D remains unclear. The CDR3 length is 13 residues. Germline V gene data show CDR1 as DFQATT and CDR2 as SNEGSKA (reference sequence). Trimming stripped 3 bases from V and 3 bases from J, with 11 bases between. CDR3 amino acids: CSASSLADTEAFF. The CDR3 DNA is TGCAGTGCTAGTTCTTTGGCAGACACTGAAGCTTTCTTT.

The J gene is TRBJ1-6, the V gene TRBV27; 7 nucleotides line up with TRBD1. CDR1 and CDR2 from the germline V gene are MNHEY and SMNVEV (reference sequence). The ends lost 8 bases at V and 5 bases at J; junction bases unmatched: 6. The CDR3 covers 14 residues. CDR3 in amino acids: CASGQAGHNSPLHF. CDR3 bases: TGTGCCAGCGGACAGGCCGGGCATAATTCACCCCTCCACTTT.

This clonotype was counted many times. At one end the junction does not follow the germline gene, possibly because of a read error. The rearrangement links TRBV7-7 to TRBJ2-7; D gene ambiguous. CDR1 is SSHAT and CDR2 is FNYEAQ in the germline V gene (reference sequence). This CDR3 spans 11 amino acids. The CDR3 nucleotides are TGTGCTAGCAGCCCCCTAAGGGAGCAGTACTTC. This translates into CASSPLREQYF.

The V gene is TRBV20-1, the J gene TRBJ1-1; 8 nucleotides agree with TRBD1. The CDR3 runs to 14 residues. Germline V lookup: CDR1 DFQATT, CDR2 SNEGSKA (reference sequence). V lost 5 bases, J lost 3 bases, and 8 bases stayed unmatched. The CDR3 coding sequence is TGCAGTGCTGTAAGACACAGGGGGGACACTGAAGCTTTCTTT. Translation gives CSAVRHRGDTEAFF.

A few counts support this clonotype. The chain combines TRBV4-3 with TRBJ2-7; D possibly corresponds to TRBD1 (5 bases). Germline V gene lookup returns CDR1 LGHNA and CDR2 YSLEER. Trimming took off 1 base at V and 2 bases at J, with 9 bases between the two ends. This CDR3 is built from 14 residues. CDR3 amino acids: CASSQGGRAYEQYF. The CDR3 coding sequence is TGCGCCAGCAGCCAAGGGGGCAGGGCCTACGAGCAGTACTTC.

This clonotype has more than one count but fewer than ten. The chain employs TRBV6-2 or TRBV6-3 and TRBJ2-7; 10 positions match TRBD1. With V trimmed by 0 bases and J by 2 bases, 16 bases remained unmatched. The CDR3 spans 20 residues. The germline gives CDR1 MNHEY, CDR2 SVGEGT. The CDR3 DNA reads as TGTGCCAGCAGTTACTCGAGATCGGGACAGGGGTCGGCGGGGGCCTACGAGCAGTACTTC. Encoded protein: CASSYSRSGQGSAGAYEQYF.

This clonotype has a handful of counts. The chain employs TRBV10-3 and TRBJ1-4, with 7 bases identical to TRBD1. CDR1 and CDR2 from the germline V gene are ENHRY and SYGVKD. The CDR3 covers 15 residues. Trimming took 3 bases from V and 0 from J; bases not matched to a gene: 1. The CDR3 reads CAISEGQATNEKLFF. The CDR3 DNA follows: TGTGCCATCAGTGAAGGACAGGCAACTAATGAAAAACTGTTTTTT.

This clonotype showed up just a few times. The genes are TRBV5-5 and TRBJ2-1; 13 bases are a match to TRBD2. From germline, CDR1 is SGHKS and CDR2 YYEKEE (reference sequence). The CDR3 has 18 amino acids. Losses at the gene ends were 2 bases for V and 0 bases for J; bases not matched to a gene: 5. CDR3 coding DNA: TGTGCCAGCAGCTTCGGACTAGCGGGGGCCAGCTCCTACAATGAGCAGTTCTTC. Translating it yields CASSFGLAGASSYNEQFF.

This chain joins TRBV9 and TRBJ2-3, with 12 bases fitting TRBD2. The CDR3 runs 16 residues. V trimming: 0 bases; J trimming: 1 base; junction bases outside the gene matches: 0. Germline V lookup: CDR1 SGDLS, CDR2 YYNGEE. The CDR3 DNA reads TGTGCCAGCAGCGTAGGGACTAGCGGGGGCACAGATACGCAGTATTTT. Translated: CASSVGTSGGTDTQYF.

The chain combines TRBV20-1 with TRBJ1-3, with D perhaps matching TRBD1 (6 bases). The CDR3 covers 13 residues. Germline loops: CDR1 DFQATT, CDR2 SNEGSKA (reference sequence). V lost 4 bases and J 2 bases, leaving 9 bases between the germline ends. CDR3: CSATRTAGNTIYF. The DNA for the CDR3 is TGCAGTGCTACCCGGACAGCTGGAAACACCATATATTTT.

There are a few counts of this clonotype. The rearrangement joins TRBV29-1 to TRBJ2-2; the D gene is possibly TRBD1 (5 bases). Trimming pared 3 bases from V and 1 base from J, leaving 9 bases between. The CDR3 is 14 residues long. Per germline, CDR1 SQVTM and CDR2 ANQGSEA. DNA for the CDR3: TGCAGCGTTGAGGGCAGGGAGAACACCGGGGAGCTGTTTTTT. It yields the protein CSVEGRENTGELFF.

CDR3 nucleotide sequence: TGTGCCAGCAGTTACGGCGGGAGTAGAGGCGAGCAGTACTTC. This translates into CASSYGGSRGEQYF. The rearrangement joins TRBV6-2 or TRBV6-3 to TRBJ2-7, with 7 nucleotides matching TRBD2. There are 14 residues in the CDR3. CDR1 and CDR2 (germline): MNHEY, SVGEGT. V was pared by 2 bases and J by 6 bases, with 7 bases of the junction left unmatched.

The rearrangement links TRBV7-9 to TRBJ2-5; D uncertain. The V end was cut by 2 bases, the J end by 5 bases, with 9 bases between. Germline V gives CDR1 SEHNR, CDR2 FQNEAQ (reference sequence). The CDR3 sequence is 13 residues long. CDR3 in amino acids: CASSLSYAETQYF. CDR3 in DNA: TGTGCCAGCAGCTTATCCTACGCCGAGACCCAGTACTTC.

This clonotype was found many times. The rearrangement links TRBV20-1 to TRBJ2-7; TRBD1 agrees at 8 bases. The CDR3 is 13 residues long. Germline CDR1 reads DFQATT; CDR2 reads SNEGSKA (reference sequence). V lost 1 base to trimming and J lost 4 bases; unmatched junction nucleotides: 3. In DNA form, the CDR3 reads TGCAGTGCTAGAGTGACAGGGGCGTACGAGCAGTACTTC. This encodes CSARVTGAYEQYF.

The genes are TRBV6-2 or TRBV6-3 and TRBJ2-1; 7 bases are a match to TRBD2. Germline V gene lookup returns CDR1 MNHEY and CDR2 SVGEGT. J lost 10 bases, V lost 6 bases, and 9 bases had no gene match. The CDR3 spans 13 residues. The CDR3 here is CASSRVASGEQFF. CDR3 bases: TGTGCCAGCAGCCGAGTTGCTAGCGGCGAGCAGTTCTTC.

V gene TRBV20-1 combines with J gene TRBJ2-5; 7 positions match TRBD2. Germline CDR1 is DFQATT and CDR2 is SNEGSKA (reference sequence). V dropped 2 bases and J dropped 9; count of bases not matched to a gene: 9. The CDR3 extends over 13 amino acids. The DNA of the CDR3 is TGCAGTGCTAGATTTGCTAGCGGAGGATCCCAGTACTTC. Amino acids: CSARFASGGSQYF.

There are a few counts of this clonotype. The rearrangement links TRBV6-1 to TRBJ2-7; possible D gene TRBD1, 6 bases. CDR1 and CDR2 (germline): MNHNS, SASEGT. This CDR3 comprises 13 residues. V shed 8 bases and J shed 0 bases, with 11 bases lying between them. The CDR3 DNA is TGTGCCAGCGAGGACAGTTCCTCCTACGAGCAGTACTTC. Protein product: CASEDSSSYEQYF.

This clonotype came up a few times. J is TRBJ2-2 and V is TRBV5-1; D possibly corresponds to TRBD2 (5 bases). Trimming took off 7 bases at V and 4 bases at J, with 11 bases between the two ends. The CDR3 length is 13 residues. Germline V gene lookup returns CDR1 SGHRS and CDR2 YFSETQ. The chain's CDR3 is CASGGVTTGELFF. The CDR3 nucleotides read TGCGCCAGCGGAGGAGTTACCACCGGGGAGCTGTTTTTT.

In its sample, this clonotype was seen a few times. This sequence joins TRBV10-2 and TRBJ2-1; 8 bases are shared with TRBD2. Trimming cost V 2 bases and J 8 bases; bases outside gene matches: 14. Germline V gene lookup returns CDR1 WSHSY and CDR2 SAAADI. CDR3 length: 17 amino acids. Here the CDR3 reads CASSEPTGTSYLDEQFF. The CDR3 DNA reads TGCGCCAGCAGTGAGCCCACCGGGACTAGTTATTTGGATGAGCAGTTCTTC.

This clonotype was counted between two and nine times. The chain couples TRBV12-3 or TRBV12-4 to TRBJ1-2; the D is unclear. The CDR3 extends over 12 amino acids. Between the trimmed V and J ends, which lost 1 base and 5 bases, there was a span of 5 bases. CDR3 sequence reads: CASSLVRYGYTF. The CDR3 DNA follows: TGTGCCAGCAGTTTAGTCCGATATGGCTACACCTTC.